This T cell receptor (beta chain) comes out of a study of T cell responses to AZD1222 COVID-19 vaccine. Method: immunoSEQ multiplex PCR; TCRdb's copy keeps in-frame clones and lacks some. Among 200,000 to 250,000 clones listed, under 95% were seen once. Study-wide results and limits: Donors were chiefly white British, with a greater number of females, and clonal diversity was perhaps underestimated. Elevations in Spike-specific TCR breadth and depth followed administration of two AZD1222 doses.

On this clone: The antigen is not known.

The CDR3 extends over 12 amino acids. V was shortened by 1 base and J by 16 bases, with 11 bases between the two germline ends. Germline V gene data show CDR1 as SGHAT and CDR2 as FQDESV (reference sequence). This TCR was recovered from an adult in good health. The rearrangement joins TRBV11-1 to TRBJ1-6; D call uncertain. The sequencing used peripheral blood, collected on day 0 of MenACWY control vaccination. The CDR3 region is CASSLVGRDLHF. CDR3 bases: TGTGCCAGCAGCTTAGTTGGCCGTGATCTCCACTTT.